This TCR beta chain was obtained from a study of PD-1 blockade in classical Hodgkin lymphoma. Assay: immunoSEQ multiplex PCR; the TCRdb copy retains only in-frame clones and omits some. The sample has over 35,000 clones, 75% to 90% seen once. All patients experienced relapse after autologous stem cell transplantation, and brentuximab vedotin exposure was variable. Trimming removed 5 bases at V and 2 bases at J, with 10 bases between. Germline loops: CDR1 SGHVS, CDR2 FNYEAQ. The CDR3 loop spans 14 amino acids. The sequenced sample was peripheral blood mononuclear cells (PBMCs), obtained at baseline. The TCR was taken from a human donor with classical Hodgkin lymphoma. V gene TRBV7-6 combines with J gene TRBJ1-5; possibly TRBD1 for D (5 bases). The CDR3 loop is CASSAGGRNQPQHF. The DNA for the CDR3 is TGTGCCAGCAGCGCCGGGGGTCGCAATCAGCCCCAGCATTTT.